This TCR beta chain came from a study of T-cell reconstitution after alpha-beta-depleted transplantation in children. This clonotype came up a few times. Unique molecular identifiers tagged the TCRbeta library. TCRdb recomputed calls from the PCR reads with MiXCR, one row per CDR3 protein. Of around 400,000 distinct CDR3 sequences listed, roughly 11% are singletons. Trimming took off 6 bases at V and 0 bases at J, with 12 bases between the two ends. The CDR3 length is 14 residues. Germline V lookup: CDR1 MNHNS, CDR2 SASEGT. The J gene is TRBJ2-7, the V gene TRBV6-1; maybe TRBD2 (6 bases). The receptor's source is a human donor who donated a stem cell graft to a child with acute myeloid leukemia. This specimen consisted of PBMCs from the stem cell graft donor, obtained from the stem cell graft. The CDR3 region is CASRRMTSSYEQYF. CDR3 nucleotides: TGTGCCAGCAGACGGATGACTAGCTCCTACGAGCAGTACTTC.